This T cell receptor (beta chain) derives from a study of PD-1 blockade in classical Hodgkin lymphoma. Germline CDR1 is SEHNR and CDR2 is FQNEAQ (reference sequence). Trimming removed 2 bases from V and 6 bases from J, with 8 bases in between. The CDR3 totals 13 residues. Sequencing was performed with immunoSEQ multiplex PCR; in TCRdb, only in-frame clones are kept and a portion is missing. The sample includes about 28,000 clones, over 75% of them seen just once. Time point noted: cycle 4 day 1 (C4D1), after less than 7 weeks of nivolumab. Relapses following autologous stem cell transplantation were seen in all patients, with brentuximab vedotin exposure varying. Complete response, partial response or progressive disease was recorded as best response.

The source was peripheral blood mononuclear cells (PBMCs), collected before the fourth cycle of nivolumab. The sequence derives from a human donor with classical Hodgkin lymphoma. The chain joins TRBV7-9 to TRBJ2-1; no clear D. CDR3 bases: TGTGCCAGCAGCTTATCTTCCGGCAATGAGCAGTTCTTC. It codes for CASSLSSGNEQFF. Drawing the rest from reference TRBV7-9 and TRBJ2-1, the complete variable domain is DTGVSQNPRHKITKRGQNVTFRCDPISEHNRLYWYRQTLGQGPEFLTYFQNEAQLEKSRLLSDRFSAERPKGSFSTLEIQRTEQGDSAMYLCASSLSSGNEQFFGPGTRLTVL.